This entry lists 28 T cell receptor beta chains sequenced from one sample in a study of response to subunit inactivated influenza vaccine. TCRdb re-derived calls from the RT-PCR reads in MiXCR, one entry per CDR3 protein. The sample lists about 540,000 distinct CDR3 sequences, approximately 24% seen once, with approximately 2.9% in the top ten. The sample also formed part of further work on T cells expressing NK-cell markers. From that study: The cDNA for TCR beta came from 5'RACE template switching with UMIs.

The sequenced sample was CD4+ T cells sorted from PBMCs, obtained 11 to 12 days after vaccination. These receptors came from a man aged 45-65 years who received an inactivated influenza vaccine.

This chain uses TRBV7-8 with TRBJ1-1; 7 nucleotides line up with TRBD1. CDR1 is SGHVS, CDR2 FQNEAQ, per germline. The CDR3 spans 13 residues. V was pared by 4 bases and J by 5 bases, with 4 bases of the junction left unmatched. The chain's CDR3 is CASSYTGETEAFF. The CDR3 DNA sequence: TGTGCCAGCAGCTACACAGGGGAAACTGAAGCTTTCTTT.

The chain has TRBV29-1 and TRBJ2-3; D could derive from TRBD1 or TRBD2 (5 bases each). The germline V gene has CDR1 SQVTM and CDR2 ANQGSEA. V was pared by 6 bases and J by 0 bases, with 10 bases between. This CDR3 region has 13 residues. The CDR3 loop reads CSVGTASTDTQYF. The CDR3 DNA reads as TGCAGCGTCGGGACGGCTAGCACAGATACGCAGTATTTT.

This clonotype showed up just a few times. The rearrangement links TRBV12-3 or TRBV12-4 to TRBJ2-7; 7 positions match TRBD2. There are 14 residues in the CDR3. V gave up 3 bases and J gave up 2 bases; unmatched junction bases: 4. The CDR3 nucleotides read TGTGCCAGCAGTTTTAGGCTAGCGGCCTACGAGCAGTACTTC. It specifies CASSFRLAAYEQYF.

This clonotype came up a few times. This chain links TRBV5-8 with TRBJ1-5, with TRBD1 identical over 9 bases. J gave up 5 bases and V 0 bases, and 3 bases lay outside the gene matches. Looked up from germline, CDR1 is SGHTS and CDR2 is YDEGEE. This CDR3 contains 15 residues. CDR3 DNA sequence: TGTGCCAGCAGCTTGGGGGACAGGGATTATCAGCCCCAGCATTTT. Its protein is CASSLGDRDYQPQHF.

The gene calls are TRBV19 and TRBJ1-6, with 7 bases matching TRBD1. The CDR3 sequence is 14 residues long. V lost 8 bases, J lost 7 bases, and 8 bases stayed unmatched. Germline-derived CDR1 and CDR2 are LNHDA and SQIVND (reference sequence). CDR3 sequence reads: CASGADRTNSPLHF. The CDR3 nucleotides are TGTGCCAGTGGAGCGGACAGGACAAATTCACCCCTCCACTTT.

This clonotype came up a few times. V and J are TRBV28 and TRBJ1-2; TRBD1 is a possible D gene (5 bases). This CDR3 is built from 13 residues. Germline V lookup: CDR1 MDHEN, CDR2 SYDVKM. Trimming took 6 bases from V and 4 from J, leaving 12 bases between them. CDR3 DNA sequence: TGTGCCAGCAGCGTGGGGGGACGCTATGGCTACACCTTC. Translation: CASSVGGRYGYTF.

CDR3 bases: TGTGCCAGCAGCCAAGAGGGTCGGGGTTACGAGCAGTACTTC. It encodes CASSQEGRGYEQYF. The chain combines TRBV4-2 with TRBJ2-7; TRBD2 might be the D (5 bases). Trimming took 0 bases from V and 4 from J, leaving 10 bases between them. The CDR3 extends over 14 amino acids. Germline values: CDR1 LGHNA, CDR2 YNFKEQ.

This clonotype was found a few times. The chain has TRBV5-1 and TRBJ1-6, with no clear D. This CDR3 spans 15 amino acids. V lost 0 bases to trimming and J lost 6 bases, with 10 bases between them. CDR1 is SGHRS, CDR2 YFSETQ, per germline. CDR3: CASSLAGDTNSPLHF. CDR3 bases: TGCGCCAGCAGCTTGGCCGGGGATACTAATTCACCCCTCCACTTT.

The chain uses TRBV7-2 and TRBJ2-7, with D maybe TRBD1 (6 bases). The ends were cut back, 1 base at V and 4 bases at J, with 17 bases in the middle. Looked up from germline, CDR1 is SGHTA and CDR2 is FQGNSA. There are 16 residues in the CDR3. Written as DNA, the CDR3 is TGTGCCAGCAGCTTAGGGACCGGGACAAGAGTTTACGAGCAGTACTTC. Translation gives CASSLGTGTRVYEQYF.

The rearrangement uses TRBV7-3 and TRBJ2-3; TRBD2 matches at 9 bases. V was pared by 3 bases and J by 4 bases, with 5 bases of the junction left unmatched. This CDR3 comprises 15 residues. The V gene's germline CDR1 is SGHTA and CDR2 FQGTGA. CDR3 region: CASSFSGRDSDTQYF. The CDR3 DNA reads TGTGCCAGCAGCTTTAGCGGGAGAGATTCAGATACGCAGTATTTT.

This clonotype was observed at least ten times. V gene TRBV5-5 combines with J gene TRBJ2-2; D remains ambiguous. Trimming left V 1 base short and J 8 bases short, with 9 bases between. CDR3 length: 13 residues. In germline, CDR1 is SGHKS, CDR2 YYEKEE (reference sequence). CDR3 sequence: CASSLIGKGELFF. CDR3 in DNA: TGTGCCAGCAGCTTGATAGGGAAGGGGGAGCTGTTTTTT.

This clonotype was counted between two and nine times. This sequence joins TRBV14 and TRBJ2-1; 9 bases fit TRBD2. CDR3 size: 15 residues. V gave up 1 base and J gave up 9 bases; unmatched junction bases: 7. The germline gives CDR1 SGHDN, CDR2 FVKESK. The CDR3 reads CASSQVGGRAFEQFF. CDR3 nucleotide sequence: TGTGCCAGCAGCCAAGTTGGCGGGAGGGCCTTTGAGCAGTTCTTC.

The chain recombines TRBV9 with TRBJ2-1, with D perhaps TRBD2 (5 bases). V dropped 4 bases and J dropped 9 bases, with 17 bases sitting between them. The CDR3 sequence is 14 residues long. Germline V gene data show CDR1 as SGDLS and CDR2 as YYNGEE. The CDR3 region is CASSTKLGVGEQFF. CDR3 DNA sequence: TGTGCCAGCAGCACGAAGCTCGGGGTTGGTGAGCAGTTCTTC. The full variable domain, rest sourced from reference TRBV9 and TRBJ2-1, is DSGVTQTPKHLITATGQRVTLRCSPRSGDLSVYWYQQSLDQGLQFLIQYYNGEERAKGNILERFSAQQFPDLHSELNLSSLELGDSALYFCASSTKLGVGEQFFGPGTRLTVL.

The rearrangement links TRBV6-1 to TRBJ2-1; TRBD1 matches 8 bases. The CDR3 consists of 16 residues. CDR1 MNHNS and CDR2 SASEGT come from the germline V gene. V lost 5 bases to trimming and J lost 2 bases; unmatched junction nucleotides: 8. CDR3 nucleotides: TGTGCCAGCAGTAGACAGGGGCGGAGAACCTACAATGAGCAGTTCTTC. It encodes CASSRQGRRTYNEQFF.

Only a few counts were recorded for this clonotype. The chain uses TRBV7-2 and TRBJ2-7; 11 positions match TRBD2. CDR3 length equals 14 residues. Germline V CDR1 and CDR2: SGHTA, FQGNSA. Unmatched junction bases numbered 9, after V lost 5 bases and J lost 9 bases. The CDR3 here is CASSELAGDSSQYF. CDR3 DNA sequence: TGTGCCAGCAGCGAACTAGCGGGGGATTCATCGCAGTACTTC. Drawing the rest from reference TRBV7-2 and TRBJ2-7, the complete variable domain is GAGVSQSPSNKVTEKGKDVELRCDPISGHTALYWYRQSLGQGLEFLIYFQGNSAPDKSGLPSDRFSAERTGGSVSTLTIQRTQQEDSAVYLCASSELAGDSSQYFGPGTRLTVT.

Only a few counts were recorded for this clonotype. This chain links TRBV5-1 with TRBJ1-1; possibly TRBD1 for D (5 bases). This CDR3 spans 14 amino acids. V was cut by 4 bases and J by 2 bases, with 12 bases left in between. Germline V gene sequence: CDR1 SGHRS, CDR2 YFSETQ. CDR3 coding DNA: TGCGCCAGCAGCCAGTTGGACACAAACACTGAAGCTTTCTTT. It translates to CASSQLDTNTEAFF.

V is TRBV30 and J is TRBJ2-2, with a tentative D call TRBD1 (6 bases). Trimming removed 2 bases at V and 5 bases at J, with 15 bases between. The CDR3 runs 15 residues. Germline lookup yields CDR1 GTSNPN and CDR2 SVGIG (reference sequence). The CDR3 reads CAWSPQTGLTGELFF. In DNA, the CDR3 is TGTGCCTGGAGTCCTCAGACAGGCTTGACCGGGGAGCTGTTTTTT.

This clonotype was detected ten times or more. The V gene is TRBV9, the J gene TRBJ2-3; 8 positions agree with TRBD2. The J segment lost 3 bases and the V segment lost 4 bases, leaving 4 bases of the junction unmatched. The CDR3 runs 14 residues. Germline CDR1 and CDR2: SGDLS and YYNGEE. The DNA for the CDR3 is TGTGCCAGCAGCCCGATAGCGGGGACAGATACGCAGTATTTT. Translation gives CASSPIAGTDTQYF.

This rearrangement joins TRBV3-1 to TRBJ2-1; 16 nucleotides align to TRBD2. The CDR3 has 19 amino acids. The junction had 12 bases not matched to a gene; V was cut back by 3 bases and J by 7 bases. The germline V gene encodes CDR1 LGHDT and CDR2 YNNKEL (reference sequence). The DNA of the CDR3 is TGTGCCAGCAGCCATGCCTCTACCGGGACTAGCGGGAGGGGGAATGAGCAGTTCTTC. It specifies CASSHASTGTSGRGNEQFF.

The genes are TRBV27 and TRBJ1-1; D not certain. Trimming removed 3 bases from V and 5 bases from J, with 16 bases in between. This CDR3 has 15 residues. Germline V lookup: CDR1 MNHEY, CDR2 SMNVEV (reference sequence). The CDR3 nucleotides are TGTGCCAGCAGTTTGTTTTCGAAGGCTGGGACTGAAGCTTTCTTT. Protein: CASSLFSKAGTEAFF.

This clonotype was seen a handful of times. CDR3 coding DNA: TGTGCCAGCAGTTCCCCTGCACATGCCTACGAGCAGTACTTC. It codes for CASSSPAHAYEQYF. This rearrangement joins TRBV28 to TRBJ2-7, with D unresolved. V gave up 4 bases and J gave up 2 bases, with 12 bases separating them. Germline V CDR1 and CDR2: MDHEN, SYDVKM. The CDR3 sequence is 14 residues long.

The DNA of the CDR3 is TGTGCCAGCAGCCAAGATAGAACGGCAGCGTACGAGCAGTACTTC. It codes for CASSQDRTAAYEQYF. The gene calls are TRBV4-2 and TRBJ2-7; D is undetermined. CDR3 length equals 15 residues. Germline V gene sequence: CDR1 LGHNA, CDR2 YNFKEQ. Trimming pared 0 bases from V and 4 bases from J, leaving 13 bases between.

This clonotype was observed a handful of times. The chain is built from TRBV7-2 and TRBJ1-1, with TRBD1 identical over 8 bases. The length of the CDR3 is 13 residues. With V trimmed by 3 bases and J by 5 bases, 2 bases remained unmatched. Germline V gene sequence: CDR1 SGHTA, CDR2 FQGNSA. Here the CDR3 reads CASSFWTGTEAFF. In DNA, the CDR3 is TGTGCCAGCAGCTTCTGGACAGGGACTGAAGCTTTCTTT. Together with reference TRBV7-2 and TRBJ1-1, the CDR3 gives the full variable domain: GAGVSQSPSNKVTEKGKDVELRCDPISGHTALYWYRQSLGQGLEFLIYFQGNSAPDKSGLPSDRFSAERTGGSVSTLTIQRTQQEDSAVYLCASSFWTGTEAFFGQGTRLTVV.

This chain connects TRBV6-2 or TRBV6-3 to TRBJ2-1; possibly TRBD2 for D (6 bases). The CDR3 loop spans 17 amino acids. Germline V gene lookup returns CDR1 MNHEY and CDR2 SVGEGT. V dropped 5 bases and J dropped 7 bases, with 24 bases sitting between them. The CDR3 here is CASSQESPGLWSNEQFF. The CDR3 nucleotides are TGTGCCAGCAGTCAAGAATCCCCGGGACTGTGGTCTAATGAGCAGTTCTTC.

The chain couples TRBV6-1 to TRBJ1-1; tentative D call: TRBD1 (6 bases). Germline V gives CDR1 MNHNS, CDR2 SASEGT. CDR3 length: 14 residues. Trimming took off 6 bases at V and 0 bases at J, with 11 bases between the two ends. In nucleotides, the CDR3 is TGTGCCAGCAGAGACAGGCATATGAACACTGAAGCTTTCTTT. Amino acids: CASRDRHMNTEAFF.

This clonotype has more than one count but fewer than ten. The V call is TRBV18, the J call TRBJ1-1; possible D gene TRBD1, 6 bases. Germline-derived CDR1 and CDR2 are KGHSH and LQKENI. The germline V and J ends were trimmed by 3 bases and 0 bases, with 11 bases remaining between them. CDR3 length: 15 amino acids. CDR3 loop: CASSPGRGMNTEAFF. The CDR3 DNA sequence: TGTGCCAGCTCACCGGGCAGGGGCATGAACACTGAAGCTTTCTTT.

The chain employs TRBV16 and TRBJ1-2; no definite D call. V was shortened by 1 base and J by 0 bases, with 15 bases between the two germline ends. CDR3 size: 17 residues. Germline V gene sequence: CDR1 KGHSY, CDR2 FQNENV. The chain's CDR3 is CASSQFSIRNTNYGYTF. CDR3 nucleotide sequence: TGTGCCAGCAGCCAATTTTCTATCCGGAATACTAACTATGGCTACACCTTC.

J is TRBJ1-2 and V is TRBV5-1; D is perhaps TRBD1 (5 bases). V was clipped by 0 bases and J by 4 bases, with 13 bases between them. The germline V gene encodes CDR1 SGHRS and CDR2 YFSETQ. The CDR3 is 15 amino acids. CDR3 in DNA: TGCGCCAGCAGCTTGGCCGAGGCAGGGAGCTATGGCTACACCTTC. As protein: CASSLAEAGSYGYTF.